The TCR beta chain under discussion was sequenced for a study of blood T cell repertoires in COVID-19. The CDR3 extends over 13 amino acids. Between the trimmed V and J ends, which lost 8 bases and 2 bases, there was a span of 9 bases. Sequencing used immunoSEQ multiplex PCR; TCRdb keeps in-frame clones, though not all of them. This table has some 130,000 clones, 85% to 90% appearing once. The sequenced sample was peripheral blood. The TCR was taken from a man between 65 and 79 years old with active COVID-19. This chain links TRBV12-3 or TRBV12-4 with TRBJ2-2; D uncertain. This CDR3 reads CASCRPNTGELFF. CDR3 coding DNA: TGTGCCAGCTGCAGGCCCAACACCGGGGAGCTGTTTTTT.